This T cell receptor beta chain is drawn from a study of CD4 T cells in relation to SARS-CoV-2 and coronaviruses. Only a few counts were recorded for this clone. Its antigen is currently unknown. Unexposed donor CD4+ T cells date from about 2011-2018, before the COVID-19 pandemic. After about 10 days of culture, CD4+ T cells were isolated. Unexposed-donor CD4+ T cells were probed with SARS-CoV-2 S/N and four cold-coronavirus spikes, cells permitting. Half the medium was replaced with IL-2 medium on days 3 and 7. CDR1 and CDR2 (germline): SGHVS, FQNEAQ. This CDR3 spans 16 amino acids. V dropped 5 bases and J dropped 0; count of bases not matched to a gene: 9. The repertoire was sequenced with immunoSEQ multiplex PCR; TCRdb's copy has only in-frame clones and lacks some. The sample shows 25,000 to 35,000 clones, approximately 75% of them seen only once.

The rearrangement uses TRBV7-8 and TRBJ2-7; 8 positions match TRBD2. Sequencing used CD4+ T cells from PBMCs, cultured in vitro. The TCR originated in a human donor in good health. In nucleotides, the CDR3 is TGTGCCAGCAGCCTTAGCGGGGCGGGAAGCTCCTACGAGCAGTACTTC. Protein product: CASSLSGAGSSYEQYF.